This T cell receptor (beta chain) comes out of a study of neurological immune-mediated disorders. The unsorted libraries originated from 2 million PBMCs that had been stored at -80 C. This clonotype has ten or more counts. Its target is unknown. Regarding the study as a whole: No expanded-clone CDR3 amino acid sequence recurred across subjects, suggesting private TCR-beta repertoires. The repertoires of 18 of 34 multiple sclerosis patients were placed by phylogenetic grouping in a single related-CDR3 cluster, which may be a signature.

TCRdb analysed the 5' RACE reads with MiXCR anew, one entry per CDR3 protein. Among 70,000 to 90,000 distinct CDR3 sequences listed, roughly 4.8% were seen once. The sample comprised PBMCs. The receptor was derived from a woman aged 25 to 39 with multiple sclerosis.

For the CDR3, the DNA is TGTGCCAGCAGCCGTGGGTCCTACGAGCAGTACTTC. Residues: CASSRGSYEQYF. This chain uses TRBV7-9 with TRBJ2-7; D ambiguous. Germline CDR1 reads SEHNR; CDR2 reads FQNEAQ (reference sequence). V gave up 5 bases and J gave up 1 base, with 6 bases separating them. The CDR3 is 12 amino acids.